One and the same sample provided the 2 T cell receptor beta chains below, sequenced in a study of cytomegalovirus exposure and HLA in healthy donors. Researchers ran the PCR with 60 Vbeta and 13 Jbeta primers. Repertoires were generated with immunoSEQ multiplex PCR, while TCRdb's copy carries only in-frame clones and drops some. The data show 160,000 or so clones, 60% to 80% seen once. Sequenced material: PBMCs. These receptors all come from a woman aged 25 to 39 in good health and CMV-seronegative.

The V and J genes are TRBV27 and TRBJ1-2; 7 bases agree with TRBD1. CDR3 length equals 14 residues. Germline loops: CDR1 MNHEY, CDR2 SMNVEV (reference sequence). The V and J ends lost 4 bases and 8 bases, in that order; junction bases with no gene match: 10. The CDR3 DNA reads TGTGCCAGCAGTTCCGCCGACAGGGCGGGGGGCTACACCTTC. Translation: CASSSADRAGGYTF.

The chain couples TRBV15 to TRBJ1-2, with D possibly being TRBD1 (6 bases). The CDR3 consists of 13 residues. Trimming took 0 bases from V and 9 from J, leaving 11 bases between them. From germline, CDR1 is LNHNV and CDR2 YYDKDF (reference sequence). The CDR3 DNA sequence: TGTGCCACCAGCAGAGACGCAGGGGAAAGCTACACCTTC. Protein sequence: CATSRDAGESYTF. The full variable domain, completed using reference TRBV15 and TRBJ1-2, is DAMVIQNPRYQVTQFGKPVTLSCSQTLNHNVMYWYQQKSSQAPKLLFHYYDKDFNNEADTPDNFQSRRPNTSFCFLDIRSPGLGDTAMYLCATSRDAGESYTFGSGTRLTVV.